The clone carrying this TCR beta chain occurred many times. Its target is not known. RNA transcripts were the template for amplifying TCR beta CDR3 regions. The HTBI set primed first-round TCR CDR3 RT-PCR. TCRdb processed the multiplex PCR reads anew with MiXCR; each CDR3 protein has one entry. The sample has hundreds of thousands of distinct CDR3 sequences, about 14% seen once; the top ten hold 12%. The data were obtained in a study of T cells in Graves' hyperthyroidism and ophthalmopathy. General study points: By a 13 V-J model, ophthalmopathy was set apart from stable hyperthyroidism.

Among ophthalmopathy patients, the Clinical Activity Score reached at least 3, the NOSPECS grade reached at least 4, and duration remained under 3 months. Those patients with uncontrolled infection, other autoimmune disease, pregnancy or lactation were excluded. Fresh peripheral blood, 7.5 to 10 ml of it, supplied the PBMCs. CDR1 and CDR2 (germline): LNHDA, SQIVND (reference sequence). This CDR3 region has 15 residues. The trim removed 7 bases at V and 2 bases at J, leaving 8 bases unmatched. The sequence derives from a woman aged 45-65 years with Graves' ophthalmopathy. Sequencing was carried out using blood. The chain employs TRBV19 and TRBJ2-1, with 7 bases lining up with TRBD2. CDR3 protein: CASTPRGTTYNEQFF. In DNA form, the CDR3 reads TGTGCCAGTACCCCAAGAGGGACTACCTACAATGAGCAGTTCTTC.